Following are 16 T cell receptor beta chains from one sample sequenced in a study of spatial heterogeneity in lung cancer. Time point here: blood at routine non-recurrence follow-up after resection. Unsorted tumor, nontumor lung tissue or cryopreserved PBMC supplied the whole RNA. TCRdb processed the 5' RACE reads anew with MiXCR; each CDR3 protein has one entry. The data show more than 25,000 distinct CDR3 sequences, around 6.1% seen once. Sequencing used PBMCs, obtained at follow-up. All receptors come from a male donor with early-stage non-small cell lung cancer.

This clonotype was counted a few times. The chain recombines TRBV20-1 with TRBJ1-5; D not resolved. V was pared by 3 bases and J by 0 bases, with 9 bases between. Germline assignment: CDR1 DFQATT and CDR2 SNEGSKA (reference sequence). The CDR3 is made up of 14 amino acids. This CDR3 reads CSARGPLSNQPQHF. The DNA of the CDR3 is TGCAGTGCTAGGGGTCCCCTTAGCAATCAGCCCCAGCATTTT.

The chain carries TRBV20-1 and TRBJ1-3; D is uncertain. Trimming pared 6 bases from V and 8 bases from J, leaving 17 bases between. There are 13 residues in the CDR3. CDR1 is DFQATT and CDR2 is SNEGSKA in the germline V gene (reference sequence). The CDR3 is CSAKRTEGHTIYF. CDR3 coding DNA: TGCAGTGCCAAGCGGACCGAGGGTCACACCATATATTTT.

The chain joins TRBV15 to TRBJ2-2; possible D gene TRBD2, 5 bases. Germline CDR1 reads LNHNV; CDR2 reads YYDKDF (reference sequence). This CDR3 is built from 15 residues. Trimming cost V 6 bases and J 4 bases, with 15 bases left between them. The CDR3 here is CATRLRNGLTGELFF. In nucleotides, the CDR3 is TGTGCCACCAGATTGCGAAACGGACTCACCGGGGAGCTGTTTTTT. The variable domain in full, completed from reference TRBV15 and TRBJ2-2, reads DAMVIQNPRYQVTQFGKPVTLSCSQTLNHNVMYWYQQKSSQAPKLLFHYYDKDFNNEADTPDNFQSRRPNTSFCFLDIRSPGLGDTAMYLCATRLRNGLTGELFFGEGSRLTVL.

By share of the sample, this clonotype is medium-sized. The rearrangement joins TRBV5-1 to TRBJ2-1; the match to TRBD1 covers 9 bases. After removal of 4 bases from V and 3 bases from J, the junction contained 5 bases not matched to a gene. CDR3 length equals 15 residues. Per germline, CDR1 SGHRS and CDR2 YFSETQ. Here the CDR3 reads CASSPGQGSYNEQFF. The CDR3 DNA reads TGCGCCAGCAGCCCGGGACAGGGTAGCTACAATGAGCAGTTCTTC.

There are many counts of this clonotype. The chain's CDR3 is CASSEAGRPLSNQPQHF. CDR3 sequence (DNA): TGTGCCAGCAGTGAAGCGGGCCGACCCCTCAGCAATCAGCCCCAGCATTTT. The chain joins TRBV2 to TRBJ1-5; D is ambiguous. The V gene's germline CDR1 is SNHLY and CDR2 FYNNEI. V was pared by 0 bases and J by 1 base, with 13 bases between. The CDR3 contains 17 residues.

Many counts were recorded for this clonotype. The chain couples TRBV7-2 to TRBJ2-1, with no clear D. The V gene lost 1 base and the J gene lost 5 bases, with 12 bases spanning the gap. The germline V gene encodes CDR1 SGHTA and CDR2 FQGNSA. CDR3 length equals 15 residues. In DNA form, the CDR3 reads TGTGCCAGCAGCTTAGACCTCCAATCCCACAATGAGCAGTTCTTC. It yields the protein CASSLDLQSHNEQFF.

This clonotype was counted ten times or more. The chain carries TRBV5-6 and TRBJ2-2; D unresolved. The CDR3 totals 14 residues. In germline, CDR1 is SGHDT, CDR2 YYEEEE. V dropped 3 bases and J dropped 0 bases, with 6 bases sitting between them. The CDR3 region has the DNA TGTGCCAGCAGCTCCACAGCGAACACCGGGGAGCTGTTTTTT. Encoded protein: CASSSTANTGELFF.

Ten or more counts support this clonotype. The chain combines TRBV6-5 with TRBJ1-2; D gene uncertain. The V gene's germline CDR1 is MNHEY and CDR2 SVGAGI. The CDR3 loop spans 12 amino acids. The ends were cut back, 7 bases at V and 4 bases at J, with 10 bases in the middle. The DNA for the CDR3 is TGTGCCAGCAACCAGCCCGGCTATGGCTACACCTTC. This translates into CASNQPGYGYTF.

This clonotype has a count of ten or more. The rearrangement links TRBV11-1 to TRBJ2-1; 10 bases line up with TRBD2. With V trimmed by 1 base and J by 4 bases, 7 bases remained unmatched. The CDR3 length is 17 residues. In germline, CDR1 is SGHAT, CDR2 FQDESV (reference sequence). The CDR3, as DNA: TGTGCCAGCAGCTTAGGAAGCGGGAGGGCCTTATACAATGAGCAGTTCTTC. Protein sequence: CASSLGSGRALYNEQFF.

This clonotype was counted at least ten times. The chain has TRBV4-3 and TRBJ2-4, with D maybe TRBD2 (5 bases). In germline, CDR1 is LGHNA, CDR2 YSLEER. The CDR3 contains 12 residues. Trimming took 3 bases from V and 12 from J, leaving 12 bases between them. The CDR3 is CASSQDRETQYF. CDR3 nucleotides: TGCGCCAGCAGCCAGGACCGGGAAACTCAGTACTTC.

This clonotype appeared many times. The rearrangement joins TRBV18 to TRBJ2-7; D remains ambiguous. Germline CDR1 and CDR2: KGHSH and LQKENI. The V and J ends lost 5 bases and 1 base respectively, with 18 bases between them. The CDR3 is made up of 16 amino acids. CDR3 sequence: CASSTYSGPPSYEQYF. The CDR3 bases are TGTGCCAGCTCAACCTATTCCGGGCCACCTTCCTACGAGCAGTACTTC.

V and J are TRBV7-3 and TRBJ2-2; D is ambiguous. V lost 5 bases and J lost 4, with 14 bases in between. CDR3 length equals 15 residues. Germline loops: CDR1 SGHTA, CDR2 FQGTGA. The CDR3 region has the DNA TGTGCCAGCAGCCCCACCAGGACCCTCACCGGGGAGCTGTTTTTT. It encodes CASSPTRTLTGELFF.

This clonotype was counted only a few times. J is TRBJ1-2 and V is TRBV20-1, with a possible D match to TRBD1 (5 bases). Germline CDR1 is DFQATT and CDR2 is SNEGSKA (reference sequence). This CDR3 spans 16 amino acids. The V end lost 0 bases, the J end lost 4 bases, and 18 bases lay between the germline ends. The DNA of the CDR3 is TGCAGTGCTAGAGATTTTCCCCCCGGGACTGGCTATGGCTACACCTTC. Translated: CSARDFPPGTGYGYTF.

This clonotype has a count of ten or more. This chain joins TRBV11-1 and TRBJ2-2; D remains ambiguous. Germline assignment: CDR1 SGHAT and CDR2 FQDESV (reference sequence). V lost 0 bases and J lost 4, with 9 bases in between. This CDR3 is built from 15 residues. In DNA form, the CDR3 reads TGTGCCAGCAGCTTAGCGCTACCGCGCACCGGGGAGCTGTTTTTT. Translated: CASSLALPRTGELFF. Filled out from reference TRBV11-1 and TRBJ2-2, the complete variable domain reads EAEVAQSPRYKITEKSQAVAFWCDPISGHATLYWYRQILGQGPELLVQFQDESVVDDSQLPKDRFSAERLKGVDSTLKIQPAELGDSAMYLCASSLALPRTGELFFGEGSRLTVL.

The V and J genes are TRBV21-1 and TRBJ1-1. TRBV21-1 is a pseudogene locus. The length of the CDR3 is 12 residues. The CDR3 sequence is CASSRANTEAFF. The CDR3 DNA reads TGTGCCAGCAGCAGAGCGAACACTGAAGCTTTCTTT.

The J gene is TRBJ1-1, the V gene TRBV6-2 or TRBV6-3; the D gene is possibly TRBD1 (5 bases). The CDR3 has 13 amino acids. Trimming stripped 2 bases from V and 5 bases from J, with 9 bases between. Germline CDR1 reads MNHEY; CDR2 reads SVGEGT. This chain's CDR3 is CASSYPWGTEAFF. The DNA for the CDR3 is TGTGCCAGCAGTTACCCCTGGGGGACTGAAGCTTTCTTT.